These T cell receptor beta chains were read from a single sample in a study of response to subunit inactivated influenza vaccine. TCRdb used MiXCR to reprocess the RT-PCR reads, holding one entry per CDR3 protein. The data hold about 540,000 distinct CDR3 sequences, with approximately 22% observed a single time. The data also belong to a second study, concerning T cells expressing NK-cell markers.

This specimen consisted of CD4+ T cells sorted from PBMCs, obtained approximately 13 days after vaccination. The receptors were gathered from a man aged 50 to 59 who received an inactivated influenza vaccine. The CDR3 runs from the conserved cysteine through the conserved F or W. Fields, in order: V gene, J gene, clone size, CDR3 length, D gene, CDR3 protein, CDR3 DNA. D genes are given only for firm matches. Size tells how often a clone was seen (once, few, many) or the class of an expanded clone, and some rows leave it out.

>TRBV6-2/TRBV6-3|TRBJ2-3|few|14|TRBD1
CASSARTGEDTQYF
TGTGCCAGCAGTGCCCGGACAGGGGAGGATACGCAGTATTTT
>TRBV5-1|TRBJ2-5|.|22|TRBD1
CASSSKKRTGGLLGNPMETQYF
TGCGCCAGCAGCTCAAAGAAAAGGACAGGGGGCCTGTTGGGGAACCCCATGGAGACCCAGTACTTC
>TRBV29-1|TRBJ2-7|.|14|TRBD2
CSVSPGTRRSEQYF
TGCAGCGTCTCCCCCGGGACTAGGCGCTCCGAGCAGTACTTC
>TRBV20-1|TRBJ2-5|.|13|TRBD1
CSASRQGGETQYF
TGCAGTGCTAGTCGACAGGGGGGTGAGACCCAGTACTTC
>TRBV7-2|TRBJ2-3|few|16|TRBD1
CASSLRGAGGGDTQYF
TGTGCCAGCAGCTTAAGGGGGGCAGGGGGCGGAGATACGCAGTATTTT
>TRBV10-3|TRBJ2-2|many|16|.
CAISESGRGDGGELFF
TGTGCCATCAGTGAGTCGGGACGGGGAGATGGCGGGGAGCTGTTTTTT
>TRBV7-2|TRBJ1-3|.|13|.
CASKGARGNTIYF
TGTGCCAGCAAAGGGGCGCGAGGAAACACCATATATTTT
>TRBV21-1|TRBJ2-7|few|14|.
CATKRTGSSYEQYF
TGTGCCACCAAACGGACAGGTAGCTCCTACGAGCAGTACTTC
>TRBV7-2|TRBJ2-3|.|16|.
CASSLGYHPSTDTQYF
TGTGCCAGCAGCTTGGGCTACCACCCTAGCACAGATACGCAGTATTTT
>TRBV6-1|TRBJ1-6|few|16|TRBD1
CASRMGQGAFNSPLHF
TGTGCCAGCAGGATGGGACAGGGGGCTTTTAATTCACCCCTCCACTTT
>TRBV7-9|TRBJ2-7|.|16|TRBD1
CASSYPIPGQVYEQYF
TGTGCCAGCAGCTACCCAATCCCGGGACAGGTATACGAGCAGTACTTC
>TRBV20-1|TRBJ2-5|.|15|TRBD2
CSARPGLAGPETQYF
TGCAGTGCTAGGCCGGGACTAGCGGGGCCAGAGACCCAGTACTTC
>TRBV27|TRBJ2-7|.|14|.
CASKTTGQTYEQYF
TGTGCCAGCAAGACGACAGGCCAGACCTACGAGCAGTACTTC
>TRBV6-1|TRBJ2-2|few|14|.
CASSQGRTAGELFF
TGTGCCAGCAGTCAGGGACGGACAGCCGGGGAGCTGTTTTTT
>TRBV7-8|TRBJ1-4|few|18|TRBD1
CASSRDRVAFATNEKLYF
TGTGCCAGCAGCCGGGACAGGGTAGCCTTTGCAACTAATGAAAAACTGTATTTT
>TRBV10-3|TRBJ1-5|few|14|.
CAISVIGTNQPQHF
TGTGCCATCAGTGTTATAGGGACCAATCAGCCCCAGCATTTT
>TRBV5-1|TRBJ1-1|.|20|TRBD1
CASSLGMVWTGQIMNTEAFF
TGCGCCAGCAGCTTGGGTATGGTGTGGACAGGACAAATCATGAACACTGAAGCTTTCTTT
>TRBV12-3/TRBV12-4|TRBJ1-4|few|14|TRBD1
CASKQGSKNEKLFF
TGTGCCAGCAAACAGGGGAGTAAGAATGAAAAACTGTTTTTT
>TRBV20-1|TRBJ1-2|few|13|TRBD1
CSAPGQANYGYTF
TGCAGTGCACCGGGACAGGCTAACTATGGCTACACCTTC
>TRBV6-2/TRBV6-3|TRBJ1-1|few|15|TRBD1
CASSPMTGAHTEAFF
TGTGCCAGCAGCCCCATGACAGGGGCGCACACTGAAGCTTTCTTT
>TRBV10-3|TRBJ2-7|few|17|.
CAIREEVSGGAMGEQYF
TGTGCCATCAGGGAGGAGGTTAGCGGAGGGGCTATGGGCGAGCAGTACTTC
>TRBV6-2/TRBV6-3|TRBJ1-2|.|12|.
CASSRRGNPYTF
TGTGCCAGCAGTCGACGGGGCAATCCCTACACCTTC
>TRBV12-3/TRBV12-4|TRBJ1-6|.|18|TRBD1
CASRGNRDRGIYNSPLHF
TGTGCCAGCAGAGGGAACCGGGACAGGGGAATCTATAATTCACCCCTCCACTTT
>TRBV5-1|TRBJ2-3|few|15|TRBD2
CASSTAGGEADTQYF
TGCGCCAGCAGCACCGCGGGGGGGGAAGCAGATACGCAGTATTTT
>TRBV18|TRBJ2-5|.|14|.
CASSQPGTQETQYF
TGTGCCAGCTCACAGCCGGGAACCCAAGAGACCCAGTACTTC
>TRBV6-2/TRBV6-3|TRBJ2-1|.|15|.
CASSSRQYSYNEQFF
TGTGCCAGCAGTTCCAGACAGTACTCCTACAATGAGCAGTTCTTC
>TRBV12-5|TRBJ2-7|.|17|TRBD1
CASGLANDGDRSYEQYF
TGTGCTAGTGGTTTGGCCAACGATGGGGACAGGTCCTACGAGCAGTACTTC
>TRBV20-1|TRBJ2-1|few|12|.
CSVRFLYNEQFF
TGCAGTGTACGCTTTCTCTACAATGAGCAGTTCTTC
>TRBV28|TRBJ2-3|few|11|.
CGARSTDTQYF
TGTGGGGCTCGTAGCACAGATACGCAGTATTTT
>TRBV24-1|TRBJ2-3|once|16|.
CATSDLQKDPTDTQYF
TGTGCCACCAGTGATTTGCAAAAGGATCCCACAGATACGCAGTATTTT
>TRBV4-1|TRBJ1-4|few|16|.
CASSQLPATTNEKLFF
TGCGCCAGCAGCCAATTACCGGCAACAACTAATGAAAAACTGTTTTTT
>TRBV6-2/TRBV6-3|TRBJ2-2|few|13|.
CASRATGIGELFF
TGTGCCAGCAGAGCTACAGGGATCGGGGAGCTGTTTTTT
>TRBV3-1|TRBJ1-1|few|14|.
CASSQETMNTEAFF
TGTGCCAGCAGCCAAGAGACGATGAACACTGAAGCTTTCTTT
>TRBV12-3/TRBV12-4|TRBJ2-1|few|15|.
CASAGAPSSYNEQFF
TGTGCCAGCGCTGGAGCGCCGAGCTCCTACAATGAGCAGTTCTTC
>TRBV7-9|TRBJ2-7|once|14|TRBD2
CASRLAGGLTEQYF
TGTGCCAGCAGACTAGCGGGGGGGCTTACCGAGCAGTACTTC
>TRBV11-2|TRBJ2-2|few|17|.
CASSLYPKGSLTGELFF
TGTGCCAGCAGCTTATATCCGAAGGGCTCGCTCACCGGGGAGCTGTTTTTT
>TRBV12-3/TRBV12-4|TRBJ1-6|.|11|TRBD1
CASSTDRDLHF
TGTGCCAGCAGTACCGACAGGGATCTCCACTTT
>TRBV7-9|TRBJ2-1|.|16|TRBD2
CASSLAGLPERNEQFF
TGTGCCAGCAGCTTAGCGGGACTACCGGAGAGGAATGAGCAGTTCTTC
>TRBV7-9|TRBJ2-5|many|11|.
CASRFGETQYF
TGTGCCAGCAGATTCGGAGAGACCCAGTACTTC
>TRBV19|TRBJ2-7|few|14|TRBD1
CASKKGQGVYEQYF
TGTGCCAGCAAAAAGGGACAGGGTGTTTACGAGCAGTACTTC
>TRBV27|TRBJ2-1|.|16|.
CASSDLREKPYNEQFF
TGTGCCAGCAGTGATTTGAGGGAAAAGCCCTACAATGAGCAGTTCTTC
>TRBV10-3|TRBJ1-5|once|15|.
CAISEGAYSNQPQHF
TGTGCCATCAGTGAGGGAGCTTATAGCAATCAGCCCCAGCATTTT
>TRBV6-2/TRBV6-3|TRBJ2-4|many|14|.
CASSSGTQGNIQYF
TGTGCCAGCAGCTCCGGGACCCAAGGAAACATTCAGTACTTC
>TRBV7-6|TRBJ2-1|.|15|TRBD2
CASSASPLAGREQFF
TGTGCCAGCTCCGCTTCCCCTCTAGCGGGCCGTGAGCAGTTCTTC
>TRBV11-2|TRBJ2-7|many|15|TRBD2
CASSGGLAGPYEQYF
TGTGCCAGCAGCGGAGGACTAGCGGGTCCCTACGAGCAGTACTTC
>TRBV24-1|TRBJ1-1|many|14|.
CATSRDGTNTEAFF
TGTGCCACCAGTAGGGACGGAACCAACACTGAAGCTTTCTTT
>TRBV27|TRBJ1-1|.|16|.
CASSLLIRGPNTEAFF
TGTGCCAGCAGTTTACTTATTCGGGGGCCCAACACTGAAGCTTTCTTT
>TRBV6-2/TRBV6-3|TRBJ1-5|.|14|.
CASSYPTGNQPQHF
TGTGCCAGCAGTTACCCCACCGGCAATCAGCCCCAGCATTTT
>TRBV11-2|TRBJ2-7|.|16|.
CASSLVASDTYYEQYF
TGTGCCAGCAGCTTAGTGGCTAGCGATACCTACTACGAGCAGTACTTC
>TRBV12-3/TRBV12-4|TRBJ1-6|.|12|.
CASSSTNSPLHF
TGTGCCAGCAGTTCGACTAATTCACCCCTCCACTTT
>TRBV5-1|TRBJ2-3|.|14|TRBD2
CASNQRGGTDTQYF
TGCGCCAGCAACCAGCGGGGGGGCACAGATACGCAGTATTTT
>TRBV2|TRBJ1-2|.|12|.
CASSEGDYGYTF
TGTGCCAGCAGTGAAGGGGACTATGGCTACACCTTC
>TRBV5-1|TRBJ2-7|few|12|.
CASSLGEGRQYF
TGCGCCAGCAGCTTGGGTGAGGGGCGGCAGTACTTC
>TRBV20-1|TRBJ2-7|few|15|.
CSARRKGGATYEQYF
TGCAGTGCTAGAAGAAAGGGCGGGGCCACTTACGAGCAGTACTTC
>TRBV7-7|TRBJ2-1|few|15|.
CASRSTSRPFNEQFF
TGTGCTAGCAGATCCACTAGCCGACCTTTCAATGAGCAGTTCTTC